The 2 T cell receptor beta chains listed next were all sequenced from one sample in a study of T-cell reconstitution after alpha-beta-depleted transplantation in children. The TCRbeta library incorporated unique molecular identifiers. TCRdb recomputed calls from the PCR reads with MiXCR, one row per CDR3 protein. This sample has about 340,000 distinct CDR3 sequences, with about 9.3% found just once. The sample consisted of PBMCs from the stem cell graft donor, taken from the stem cell graft. These receptors all come from a human donor who donated a stem cell graft to a child with acute lymphoblastic leukemia.

Ten or more counts support this clonotype. J is TRBJ2-1 and V is TRBV29-1, with D uncertain. Trimming took 3 bases from V and 0 from J, leaving 9 bases between them. The CDR3 is 14 amino acids. Germline V gene data show CDR1 as SQVTM and CDR2 as ANQGSEA. CDR3 loop: CSVEVGNSYNEQFF. As DNA, the CDR3 is TGCAGCGTTGAGGTGGGAAACTCCTACAATGAGCAGTTCTTC.

A few counts support this clonotype. The chain has TRBV4-1 and TRBJ2-1; weak D call: TRBD2 (6 bases). The CDR3 loop spans 16 amino acids. CDR1 is MGHRA and CDR2 is YSYEKL in the germline V gene. V dropped 4 bases and J dropped 6 bases, with 19 bases sitting between them. CDR3 residues: CASSPYGGEVRNEQFF. CDR3 DNA: TGCGCCAGCAGCCCTTACGGCGGGGAGGTCCGCAATGAGCAGTTCTTC.